Listed below are T cell receptor beta chains from one sample, sequenced in a study of blood T cell repertoires in COVID-19. Measured with immunoSEQ multiplex PCR; TCRdb has only the in-frame clones, and not every one. The sample shows about 98,000 clones, 81% of them seen only once. Sequencing was done on a sample of peripheral blood. The receptors originated from a woman aged 80 or over with acute or convalescent COVID-19. Each CDR3 is given with its conserved first and last residue. A D gene is named only where the DNA matches it firmly. Not every row has a clone size; where given, it reads once, few, many or a size class.

j_call v_call clone_size d_call cdr3_aa cdr3_nt
TRBJ1-1 TRBV18 - - CASSQEGPNTEAFF TGTGCCAGCTCACAGGAGGGGCCGAACACTGAAGCTTTCTTT
TRBJ2-5 TRBV30 - - CAWSSPLTGETQYF TGTGCCTGGAGTTCTCCGCTAACCGGGGAGACCCAGTACTTC
TRBJ1-5 TRBV6-5 - TRBD1 CASRPGQGASVPQHF TGTGCCAGCAGGCCGGGACAGGGGGCGTCGGTGCCCCAGCATTTT
TRBJ1-2 TRBV2 - - CASSEVFSRDYGYTF TGTGCCAGCAGTGAAGTGTTCTCCAGGGACTATGGCTACACCTTC
TRBJ2-3 TRBV6-1 - - CASSEAWGTSTDTQYF TGTGCCAGCAGTGAAGCATGGGGGACTAGCACAGATACGCAGTATTTT
TRBJ1-2 TRBV11-2 - - CASSLDRRDYGYTF TGTGCCAGCAGCTTAGATAGGAGGGACTATGGCTACACCTTC
TRBJ1-1 TRBV9 - - CASSASSGPGTEAFF TGTGCCAGCAGCGCCTCAAGTGGCCCCGGGACTGAAGCTTTCTTT
TRBJ2-7 TRBV7-2 - - CASSVGESYEQYF TGTGCCAGCAGCGTGGGCGAATCCTACGAGCAGTACTTC
TRBJ2-5 TRBV30 - - CAWRTEGGPETQYF TGTGCCTGGAGGACCGAGGGGGGGCCAGAGACCCAGTACTTC
TRBJ2-1 TRBV7-3 - TRBD1 CASSFSGQGDNEQFF TGTGCCAGCAGCTTCTCGGGACAGGGGGACAATGAGCAGTTCTTC
TRBJ1-2 TRBV2 few - CASSTGNGYGYTF TGTGCCAGCAGTACAGGGAACGGATATGGCTACACCTTC
TRBJ1-1 TRBV19 few - CASRRGLDTEAFF TGTGCCAGTAGGCGGGGACTGGACACTGAAGCTTTCTTT
TRBJ1-1 TRBV15 - TRBD1 CATSRDRTGVSFF TGTGCCACCAGCAGGGACAGGACGGGTGTGTCTTTCTTT
TRBJ2-3 TRBV30 few - CAWTSGSRADTQYF TGTGCCTGGACCTCAGGGTCAAGGGCAGATACGCAGTATTTT
TRBJ1-2 TRBV7-2 once - CASSPGPLNYGYTF TGTGCCAGCAGCCCAGGGCCCCTTAACTATGGCTACACCTTC
TRBJ1-1 TRBV6-5 - - CASRQMNTEAFF TGTGCCAGCAGACAGATGAACACTGAAGCTTTCTTT
TRBJ1-6 TRBV7-9 - TRBD1 CASSANRGYNSPLHF TGTGCCAGCAGCGCCAACAGGGGTTACAATTCACCCCTCCACTTT
TRBJ2-4 TRBV6-5 - - CASSPRGGKNIQYF TGTGCCAGCAGTCCCAGGGGTGGCAAAAACATTCAGTACTTC
TRBJ1-6 TRBV2 - - CASTSVRGQLNSPLHF TGTGCCAGCACCTCGGTTAGAGGACAGCTCAATTCACCCCTCCACTTT
TRBJ1-5 TRBV6-5 once - CASSQTTGSSQPQHF TGTGCCAGCAGTCAAACTACAGGGTCGAGCCAGCCCCAGCATTTT
TRBJ1-1 TRBV30 few - CACFPEAQGNTEAFF TGTGCCTGTTTCCCCGAGGCCCAGGGAAACACTGAAGCTTTCTTT
TRBJ2-7 TRBV24-1 - - CATSDPAGTRTSEQYF TGTGCCACCAGTGATCCCGCCGGGACAAGGACTTCCGAGCAGTACTTC
TRBJ1-5 TRBV7-2 - TRBD1 CASSLEAGGQPQHF TGTGCCAGCAGCTTAGAGGCAGGGGGTCAGCCCCAGCATTTT
TRBJ1-5 TRBV28 - TRBD1 CASSGITGAGQPQHF TGTGCCAGCAGTGGCATAACAGGGGCAGGACAGCCCCAGCATTTT
TRBJ2-5 TRBV9 - - CASSVADRGETQYF TGTGCCAGCAGCGTAGCGGATAGAGGGGAGACCCAGTACTTC
TRBJ1-6 TRBV6-5 - TRBD1 CASSRRQGYSPLHF TGTGCCAGCAGCCGCCGACAGGGTTATTCACCCCTCCACTTT
TRBJ2-6 TRBV19 - TRBD1 CATSIRDRVFGANVLTF TGTGCCACTTCGATTCGGGACAGGGTCTTTGGGGCCAACGTCCTGACTTTC
TRBJ2-3 TRBV1 - - CTSSQAPTSGGRDTQYF TGCACCAGCAGCCAAGCCCCGACTAGCGGGGGGCGGGATACGCAGTATTTT
TRBJ2-3 TRBV7-2 once - CASSLVSGGADTQYF TGTGCCAGCAGCTTAGTAAGCGGTGGCGCAGATACGCAGTATTTT
TRBJ1-2 TRBV2 few TRBD1 CASSEQQGNYGYTF TGTGCCAGCAGTGAACAACAGGGGAACTATGGCTACACCTTC
TRBJ1-3 TRBV28 - - CASSPNRVGRNTIYF TGTGCCAGCAGCCCCAACAGGGTTGGACGAAACACCATATATTTT
TRBJ1-2 TRBV10-3 - - CAISESMRYGYTF TGTGCCATCAGTGAGTCGATGCGCTATGGCTACACCTTC
TRBJ2-3 TRBV5-5 - - CASSPSQGFADTQYF TGTGCCAGCAGCCCGTCCCAGGGGTTCGCAGATACGCAGTATTTT
TRBJ1-2 TRBV27 - - CASSLTRTFHGYTF TGTGCCAGCAGCCTTACGAGGACTTTCCATGGCTACACCTTC
TRBJ2-2 TRBV7-3 - TRBD1 CASSLGQGVGELFF TGTGCCAGCAGCTTAGGACAGGGAGTCGGGGAGCTGTTTTTT